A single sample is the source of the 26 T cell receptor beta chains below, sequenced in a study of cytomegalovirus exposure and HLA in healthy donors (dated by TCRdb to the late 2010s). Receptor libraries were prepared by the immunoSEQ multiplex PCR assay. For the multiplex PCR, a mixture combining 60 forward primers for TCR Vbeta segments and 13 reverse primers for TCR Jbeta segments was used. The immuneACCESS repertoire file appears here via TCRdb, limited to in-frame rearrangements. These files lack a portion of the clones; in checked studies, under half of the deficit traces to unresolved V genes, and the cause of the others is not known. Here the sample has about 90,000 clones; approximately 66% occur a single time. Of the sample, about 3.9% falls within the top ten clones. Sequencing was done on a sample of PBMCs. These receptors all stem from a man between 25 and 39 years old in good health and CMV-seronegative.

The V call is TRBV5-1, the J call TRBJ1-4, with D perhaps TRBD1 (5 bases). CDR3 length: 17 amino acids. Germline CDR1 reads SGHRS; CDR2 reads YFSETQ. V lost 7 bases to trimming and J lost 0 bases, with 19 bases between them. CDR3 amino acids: CASQQAPSGATNEKLFF. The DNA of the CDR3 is TGCGCCAGCCAACAGGCTCCTAGTGGGGCAACTAATGAAAAACTGTTTTTT. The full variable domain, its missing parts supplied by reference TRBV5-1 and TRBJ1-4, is KAGVTQTPRYLIKTRGQQVTLSCSPISGHRSVSWYQQTPGQGLQFLFEYFSETQRNKGNFPGRFSGRQFSNSRSEMNVSTLELGDSALYLCASQQAPSGATNEKLFFGSGTQLSVL.

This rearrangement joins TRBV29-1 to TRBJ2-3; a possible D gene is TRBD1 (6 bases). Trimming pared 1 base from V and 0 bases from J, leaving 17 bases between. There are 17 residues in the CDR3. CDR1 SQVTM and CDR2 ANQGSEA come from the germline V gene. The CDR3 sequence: CSVEGLGAGVSTDTQYF. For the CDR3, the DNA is TGCAGCGTTGAAGGGCTAGGGGCAGGGGTTAGCACAGATACGCAGTATTTT.

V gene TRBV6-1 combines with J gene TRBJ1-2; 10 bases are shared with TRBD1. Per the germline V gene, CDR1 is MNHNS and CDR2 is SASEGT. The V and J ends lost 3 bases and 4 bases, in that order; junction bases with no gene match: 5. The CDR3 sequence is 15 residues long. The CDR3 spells CASSDMTGGLYGYTF. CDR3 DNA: TGTGCCAGCAGTGATATGACAGGGGGCCTCTATGGCTACACCTTC.

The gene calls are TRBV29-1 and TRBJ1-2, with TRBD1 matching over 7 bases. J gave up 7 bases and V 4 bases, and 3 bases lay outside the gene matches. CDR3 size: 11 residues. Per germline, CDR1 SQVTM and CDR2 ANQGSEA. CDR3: CSVVGGSGYTF. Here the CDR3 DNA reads TGCAGCGTTGTAGGGGGCAGTGGCTACACCTTC. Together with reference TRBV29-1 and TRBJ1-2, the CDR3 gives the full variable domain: SAVISQKPSRDICQRGTSLTIQCQVDSQVTMMFWYRQQPGQSLTLIATANQGSEATYESGFVIDKFPISRPNLTFSTLTVSNMSPEDSSIYLCSVVGGSGYTFGSGTRLTVV.

As DNA, the CDR3 is TGTGCCAGTAGTATAGCGGGGGAGGAGGACGAGCAGTACTTC. Protein sequence: CASSIAGEEDEQYF. J is TRBJ2-7 and V is TRBV19, with D maybe TRBD2 (6 bases). CDR3 length equals 14 residues. Germline loops: CDR1 LNHDA, CDR2 SQIVND (reference sequence). Trimming took off 1 base at V and 5 bases at J, with 12 bases between the two ends.

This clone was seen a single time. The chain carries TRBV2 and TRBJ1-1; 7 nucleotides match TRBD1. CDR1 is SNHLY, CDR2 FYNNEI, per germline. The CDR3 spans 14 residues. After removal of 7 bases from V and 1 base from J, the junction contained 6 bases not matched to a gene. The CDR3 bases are TGTGCCAGCATTCGGACAGGCCAGAACACTGAAGCTTTCTTT. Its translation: CASIRTGQNTEAFF.

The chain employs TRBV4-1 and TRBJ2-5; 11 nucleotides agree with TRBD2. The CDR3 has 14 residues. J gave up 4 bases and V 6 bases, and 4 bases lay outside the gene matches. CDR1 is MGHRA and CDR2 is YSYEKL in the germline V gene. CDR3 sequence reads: CASRIAGGGETQYF. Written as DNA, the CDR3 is TGCGCCAGCAGAATAGCGGGAGGGGGAGAGACCCAGTACTTC.

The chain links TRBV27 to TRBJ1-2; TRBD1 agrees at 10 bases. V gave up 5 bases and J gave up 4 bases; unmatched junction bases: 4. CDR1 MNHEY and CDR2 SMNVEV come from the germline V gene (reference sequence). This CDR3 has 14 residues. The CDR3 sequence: CASSPGDRGYGYTF. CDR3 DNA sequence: TGTGCCAGCAGTCCAGGGGACAGGGGCTATGGCTACACCTTC.

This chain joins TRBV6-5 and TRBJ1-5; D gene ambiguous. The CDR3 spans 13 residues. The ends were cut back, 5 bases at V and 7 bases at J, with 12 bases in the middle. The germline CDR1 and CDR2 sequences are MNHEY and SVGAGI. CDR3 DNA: TGTGCCAGCAGTCTCCGGGAGGTCCAGCCCCAGCATTTT. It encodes CASSLREVQPQHF.

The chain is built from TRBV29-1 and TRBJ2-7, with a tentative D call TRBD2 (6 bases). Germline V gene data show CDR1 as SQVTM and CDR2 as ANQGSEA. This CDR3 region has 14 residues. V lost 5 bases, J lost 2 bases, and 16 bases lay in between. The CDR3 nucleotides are TGCAGCGTTCTTCCCGGGAGTGCCCCCTACGAGCAGTACTTC. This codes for CSVLPGSAPYEQYF.

As DNA, the CDR3 is TGTGCCAGCTCACCTGGGACAGGGAGGGAAGAGACCCAGTACTTC. Translating it yields CASSPGTGREETQYF. The chain carries TRBV18 and TRBJ2-5, with 9 bases matching TRBD1. J lost 3 bases, V lost 3 bases, and 5 bases had no gene match. The CDR3 covers 15 residues. CDR1 and CDR2 (germline): KGHSH, LQKENI.

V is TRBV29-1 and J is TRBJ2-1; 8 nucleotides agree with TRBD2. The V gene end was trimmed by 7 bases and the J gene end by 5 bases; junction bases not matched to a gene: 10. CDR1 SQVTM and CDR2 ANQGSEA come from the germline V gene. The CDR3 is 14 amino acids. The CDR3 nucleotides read TGCAGCGCCTGGGCGGGGGGCCTTGACAATGAGCAGTTCTTC. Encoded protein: CSAWAGGLDNEQFF.

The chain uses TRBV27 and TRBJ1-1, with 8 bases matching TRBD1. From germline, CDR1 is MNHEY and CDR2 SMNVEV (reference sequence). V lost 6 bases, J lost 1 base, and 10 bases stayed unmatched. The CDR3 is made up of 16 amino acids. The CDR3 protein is CASRTGQGEANTEAFF. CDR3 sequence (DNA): TGTGCCAGCAGGACTGGACAGGGAGAGGCGAACACTGAAGCTTTCTTT.

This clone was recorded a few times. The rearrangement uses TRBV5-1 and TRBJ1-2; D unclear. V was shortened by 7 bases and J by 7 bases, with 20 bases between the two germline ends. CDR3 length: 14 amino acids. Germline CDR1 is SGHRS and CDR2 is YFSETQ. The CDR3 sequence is CASAESEGKGGYTF. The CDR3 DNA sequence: TGCGCCAGCGCCGAATCCGAGGGAAAGGGTGGCTACACCTTC.

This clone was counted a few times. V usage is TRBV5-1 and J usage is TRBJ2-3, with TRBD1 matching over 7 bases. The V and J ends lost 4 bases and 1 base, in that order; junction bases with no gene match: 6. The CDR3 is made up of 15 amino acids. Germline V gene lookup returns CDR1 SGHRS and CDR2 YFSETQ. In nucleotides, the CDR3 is TGCGCCAGCAGCCGACAGGGAAGAGGCACAGATACGCAGTATTTT. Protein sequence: CASSRQGRGTDTQYF.

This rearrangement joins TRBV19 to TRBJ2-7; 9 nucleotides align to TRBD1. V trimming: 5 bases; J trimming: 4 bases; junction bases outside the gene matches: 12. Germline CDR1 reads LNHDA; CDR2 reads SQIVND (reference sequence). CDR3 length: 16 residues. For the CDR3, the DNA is TGTGCCAGTAGTGCAGGTCCCGGGACAGGGAAATACGAGCAGTACTTC. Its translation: CASSAGPGTGKYEQYF.

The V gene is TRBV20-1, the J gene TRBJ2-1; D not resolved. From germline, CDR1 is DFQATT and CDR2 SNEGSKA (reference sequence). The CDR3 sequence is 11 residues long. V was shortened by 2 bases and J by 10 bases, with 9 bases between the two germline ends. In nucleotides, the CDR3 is TGCAGTGCTAGACAATTACAGGAGCAGTTCTTC. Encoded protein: CSARQLQEQFF.

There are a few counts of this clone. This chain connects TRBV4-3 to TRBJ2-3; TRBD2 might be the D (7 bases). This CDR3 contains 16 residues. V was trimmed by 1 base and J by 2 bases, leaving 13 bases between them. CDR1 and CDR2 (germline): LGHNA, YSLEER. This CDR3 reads CASSQVRGGITDTQYF. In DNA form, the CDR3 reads TGCGCCAGCAGCCAAGTACGCGGGGGCATCACAGATACGCAGTATTTT.

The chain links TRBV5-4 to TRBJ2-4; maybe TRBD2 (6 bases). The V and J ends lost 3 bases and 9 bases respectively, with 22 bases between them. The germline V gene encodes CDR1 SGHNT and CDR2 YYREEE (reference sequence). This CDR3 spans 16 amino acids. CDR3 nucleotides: TGTGCCAGCAGCTCCCGGGAAAGACTAGTTGGGGGCATTCAGTACTTC. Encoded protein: CASSSRERLVGGIQYF.

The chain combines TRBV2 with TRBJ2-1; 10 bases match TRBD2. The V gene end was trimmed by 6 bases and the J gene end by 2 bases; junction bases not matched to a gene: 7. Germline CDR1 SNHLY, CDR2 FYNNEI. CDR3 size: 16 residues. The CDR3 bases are TGTGCCAGCAGCCCCGGACTAGCGGTGACCTACAATGAGCAGTTCTTC. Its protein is CASSPGLAVTYNEQFF.

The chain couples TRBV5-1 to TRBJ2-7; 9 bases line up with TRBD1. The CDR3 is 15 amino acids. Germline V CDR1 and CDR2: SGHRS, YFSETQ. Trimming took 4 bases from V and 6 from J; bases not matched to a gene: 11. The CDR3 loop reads CASSVTGTGQFEQYF. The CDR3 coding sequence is TGCGCCAGCAGCGTAACCGGGACAGGGCAATTCGAGCAGTACTTC.

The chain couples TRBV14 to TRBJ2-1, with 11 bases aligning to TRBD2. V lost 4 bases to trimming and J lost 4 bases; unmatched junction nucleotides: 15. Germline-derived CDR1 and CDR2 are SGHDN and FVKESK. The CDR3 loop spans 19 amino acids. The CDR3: CASSLRLAGGRALYNEQFF. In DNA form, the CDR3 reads TGTGCCAGCAGCCTCCGGTTAGCGGGAGGGAGAGCCCTTTACAATGAGCAGTTCTTC.

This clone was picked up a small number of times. The chain's CDR3 is CASSVGDRFNSPLHF. CDR3 sequence (DNA): TGTGCCAGCAGCGTAGGGGACAGGTTTAATTCACCCCTCCACTTT. V and J are TRBV9 and TRBJ1-6; 8 nucleotides align to TRBD1. Looked up from germline, CDR1 is SGDLS and CDR2 is YYNGEE. V was pared by 0 bases and J by 6 bases, with 2 bases of the junction left unmatched. The CDR3 totals 15 residues.

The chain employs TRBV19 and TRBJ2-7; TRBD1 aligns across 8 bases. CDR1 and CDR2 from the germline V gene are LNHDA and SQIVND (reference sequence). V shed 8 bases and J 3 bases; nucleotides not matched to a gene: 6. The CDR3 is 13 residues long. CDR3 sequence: CASAPDRDYEQYF. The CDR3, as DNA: TGTGCCAGTGCCCCGGACAGGGACTACGAGCAGTACTTC.

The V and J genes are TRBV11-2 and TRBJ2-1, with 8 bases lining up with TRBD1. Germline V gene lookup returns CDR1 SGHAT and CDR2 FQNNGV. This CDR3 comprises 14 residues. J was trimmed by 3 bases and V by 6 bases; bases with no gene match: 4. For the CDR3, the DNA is TGTGCCAGCAGAAGAACAGGGGGCTACAATGAGCAGTTCTTC. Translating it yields CASRRTGGYNEQFF. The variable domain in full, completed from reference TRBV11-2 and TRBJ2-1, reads EAGVAQSPRYKIIEKRQSVAFWCNPISGHATLYWYQQILGQGPKLLIQFQNNGVVDDSQLPKDRFSAERLKGVDSTLKIQPAKLEDSAVYLCASRRTGGYNEQFFGPGTRLTVL.

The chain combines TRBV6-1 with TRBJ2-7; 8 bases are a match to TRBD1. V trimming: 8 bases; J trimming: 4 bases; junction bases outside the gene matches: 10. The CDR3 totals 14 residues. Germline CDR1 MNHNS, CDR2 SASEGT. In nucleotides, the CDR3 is TGTGCCAGCCGGTCCGGGACAGGTGATTACGAGCAGTACTTC. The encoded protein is CASRSGTGDYEQYF.